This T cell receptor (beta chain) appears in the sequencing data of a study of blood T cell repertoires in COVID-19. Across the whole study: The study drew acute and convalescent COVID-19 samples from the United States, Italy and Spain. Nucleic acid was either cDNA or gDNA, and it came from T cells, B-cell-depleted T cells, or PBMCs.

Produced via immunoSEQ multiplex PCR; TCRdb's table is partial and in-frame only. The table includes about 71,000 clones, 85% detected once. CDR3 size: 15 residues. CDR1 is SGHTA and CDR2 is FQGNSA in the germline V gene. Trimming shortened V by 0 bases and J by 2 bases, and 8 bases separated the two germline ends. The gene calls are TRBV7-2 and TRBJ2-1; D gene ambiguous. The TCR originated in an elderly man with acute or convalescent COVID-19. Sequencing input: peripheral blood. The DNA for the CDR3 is TGTGCCAGCAGCTTAGCCTACGCGGCCTACAATGAGCAGTTCTTC. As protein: CASSLAYAAYNEQFF.